The T cell receptor beta chain under discussion was sequenced for a study of blood T cell repertoires in COVID-19. Study-level background: Some COVID-19 samples were acute and others convalescent; all came from the United States, Italy and Spain.

Trimming removed 5 bases from V and 4 bases from J, with 15 bases in between. Germline V gene sequence: CDR1 SGDLS, CDR2 YYNGEE. This CDR3 is built from 14 residues. Measured with immunoSEQ multiplex PCR; TCRdb has only the in-frame clones, and not every one. The sample yields around 370,000 clones, around nine tenths seen once. The TCR originated in a woman between 18 and 29 years old who had recovered from COVID-19. This rearrangement joins TRBV9 to TRBJ2-5, with D unresolved. Sequenced input: PBMCs or T cells enriched from blood (not recorded which). CDR3 nucleotide sequence: TGTGCCAGCAGTCCTCCCTTGAGTGCAGAGACCCAGTACTTC. It is translated as CASSPPLSAETQYF.